The next 32 T cell receptor beta chains were all read from a single sample in a study of shared clonotypes between healthy human individuals. Method: immunoSEQ multiplex PCR; TCRdb's copy keeps in-frame clones and lacks some. The sample has a few million clones; almost 96% are singletons. Specimen: naive CD4+ T cells sorted from blood. The subset here: CD45RA+ positively selected. These receptors originate from a man aged 18 to 29 in good health.

In DNA, the CDR3 is TGCGCCAGCAGCCTAGGATGGGCGGGGGATGGCTACACCTTC. This encodes CASSLGWAGDGYTF. The V gene is TRBV4-1, the J gene TRBJ1-2; D perhaps matches TRBD1 (5 bases). Between the trimmed V and J ends, which lost 4 bases and 6 bases, there was a span of 15 bases. From germline, CDR1 is MGHRA and CDR2 YSYEKL. The length of the CDR3 is 14 residues.

CDR3 amino acids: CASSRSSREGLETQYF. The CDR3 DNA reads as TGTGCCAGCAGCCGTTCTTCGCGGGAGGGCCTCGAGACCCAGTACTTC. The chain recombines TRBV11-2 with TRBJ2-5, with TRBD2 matching 9 bases. V lost 5 bases, J lost 5 bases, and 12 bases stayed unmatched. This CDR3 region has 16 residues. The V gene's germline CDR1 is SGHAT and CDR2 FQNNGV.

The gene calls are TRBV10-1 and TRBJ1-5; no clear D gene. With 5 bases removed from V and 3 bases from J, the gap between germline ends came to 8 bases. The CDR3 covers 13 residues. CDR1 is WNHNN and CDR2 is SYGVQD in the germline V gene (reference sequence). CDR3 sequence (DNA): TGCGCCAGCAGTTCGGGGAACAATCAGCCCCAGCATTTT. Translation gives CASSSGNNQPQHF.

The chain carries TRBV29-1 and TRBJ1-2, with D uncertain. Germline V gene sequence: CDR1 SQVTM, CDR2 ANQGSEA. This CDR3 spans 10 amino acids. V was cut by 2 bases and J by 12 bases, with 10 bases left in between. CDR3: CSVERNYNTF. CDR3 in DNA: TGCAGCGTTGAACGAAATTATAACACCTTC.

Only one count was recorded for this clone. The rearrangement joins TRBV5-4 to TRBJ2-2; D gene ambiguous. The V end lost 0 bases, the J end lost 7 bases, and 4 bases lay between the germline ends. There are 12 residues in the CDR3. Germline V CDR1 and CDR2: SGHNT, YYREEE (reference sequence). CDR3 in amino acids: CASSLAFGELFF. CDR3 DNA sequence: TGTGCCAGCAGCTTGGCCTTCGGGGAGCTGTTTTTT.

J is TRBJ2-1 and V is TRBV7-2; TRBD2 matches at 13 bases. The CDR3 runs to 15 residues. V trimming: 8 bases; J trimming: 7 bases; junction bases outside the gene matches: 8. CDR1 and CDR2 from the germline V gene are SGHTA and FQGNSA. CDR3 region: CASPRGLAGHNEQFF. In DNA, the CDR3 is TGTGCCAGCCCCAGGGGACTAGCGGGGCATAATGAGCAGTTCTTC.

This chain connects TRBV7-2 to TRBJ2-6, with D perhaps TRBD1 (6 bases). Between the trimmed V and J ends, which lost 1 base and 5 bases, there was a span of 18 bases. From germline, CDR1 is SGHTA and CDR2 FQGNSA. The CDR3 has 18 amino acids. The CDR3 region has the DNA TGTGCCAGCAGCTTAGAGGTTTGGACAGTCGGGAGGGCCAACGTCCTGACTTTC. Translated, it gives CASSLEVWTVGRANVLTF.

The rearrangement uses TRBV11-2 and TRBJ1-4; D is unresolved. Germline CDR1 and CDR2: SGHAT and FQNNGV. V was pared by 5 bases and J by 4 bases, with 14 bases between. This CDR3 is 15 amino acids long. The CDR3 DNA reads TGTGCCAGCAGCGTGGGTCCCACGGGTAATGAAAAACTGTTTTTT. Amino acids: CASSVGPTGNEKLFF.

CDR3 nucleotides: TGTGCCACCTCTAGGGGCCTCCTCTCCTACGAGCAGTACTTC. It codes for CATSRGLLSYEQYF. The V and J genes are TRBV6-5 and TRBJ2-7; a possible D gene is TRBD1 (5 bases). Germline CDR1 reads MNHEY; CDR2 reads SVGAGI. The V and J ends lost 10 bases and 0 bases respectively, with 16 bases between them. This CDR3 comprises 14 residues.

This rearrangement joins TRBV5-4 to TRBJ1-1; no definite D call. CDR1 and CDR2 (germline): SGHNT, YYREEE (reference sequence). This CDR3 has 13 residues. The germline V and J ends were trimmed by 4 bases and 0 bases, with 7 bases remaining between them. CDR3 residues: CASSIGMNTEAFF. The CDR3 DNA is TGTGCCAGCAGCATTGGGATGAACACTGAAGCTTTCTTT.

This sequence joins TRBV6-5 and TRBJ2-2; TRBD1 agrees at 9 bases. The germline CDR1 and CDR2 sequences are MNHEY and SVGAGI. This CDR3 is built from 14 residues. V lost 6 bases to trimming and J lost 6 bases; unmatched junction nucleotides: 5. CDR3 DNA sequence: TGTGCCAGCAGGCGGACAGGGGTGGCCGGGGAGCTGTTTTTT. Translated: CASRRTGVAGELFF.

J is TRBJ2-3 and V is TRBV18; a possible D gene is TRBD2 (7 bases). The ends were cut back, 8 bases at V and 2 bases at J, with 8 bases in the middle. The CDR3 is 12 amino acids. Germline CDR1 KGHSH, CDR2 LQKENI. CDR3 amino acids: CASGGATDTQYF. The CDR3 DNA reads TGTGCCAGCGGGGGGGCCACAGATACGCAGTATTTT.

With regard to this clone: One junction end does not reproduce the germline sequence, and a read error may be involved. This chain uses TRBV5-4 with TRBJ2-2; D not certain. CDR1 is SGHNT and CDR2 is YYREEE in the germline V gene (reference sequence). This CDR3 has 16 residues. CDR3 sequence: CASRLADTFNTGELFF. In DNA form, the CDR3 reads TGTGCCAGCAGGTTGGCAGACACCTTCAACACCGGGGAGCTGTTTTTT.

This clone was recorded once. This chain links TRBV6-6 with TRBJ1-5; tentatively, D is TRBD1 (5 bases). The CDR3 consists of 16 residues. V was shortened by 2 bases and J by 6 bases, with 17 bases between the two germline ends. The V gene's germline CDR1 is MNHNY and CDR2 SVGAGI (reference sequence). CDR3 nucleotide sequence: TGTGCCAGCAGTTACGGGGGGACTTCGGCGGGTCAGCCCCAGCATTTT. Encoded protein: CASSYGGTSAGQPQHF.

Concerning this clone itself: Additional DNA sequences in this sample encode the identical CDR3. The chain recombines TRBV7-2 with TRBJ2-7, with TRBD2 identical over 10 bases. Germline loops: CDR1 SGHTA, CDR2 FQGNSA. The length of the CDR3 is 14 residues. J lost 2 bases, V lost 2 bases, and 0 bases had no gene match. The CDR3 here is CASSLTSGTYEQYF. The CDR3 DNA reads TGTGCCAGCAGCTTAACTAGCGGGACCTACGAGCAGTACTTC. The complete variable domain, with remaining parts taken from reference TRBV7-2 and TRBJ2-7, reads GAGVSQSPSNKVTEKGKDVELRCDPISGHTALYWYRQSLGQGLEFLIYFQGNSAPDKSGLPSDRFSAERTGGSVSTLTIQRTQQEDSAVYLCASSLTSGTYEQYFGPGTRLTVT.

The J gene is TRBJ2-7, the V gene TRBV28, with 8 bases matching TRBD1. V lost 2 bases, J lost 2 bases, and 2 bases stayed unmatched. The CDR3 contains 14 residues. Germline loops: CDR1 MDHEN, CDR2 SYDVKM. DNA of the CDR3: TGTGCCAGCAGTTTACAGGGGGCCCCCTACGAGCAGTACTTC. This gives the protein CASSLQGAPYEQYF.

This clone was found once. The chain couples TRBV5-1 to TRBJ1-2; 7 bases agree with TRBD1. V shed 4 bases, J shed 4 bases, and the junction held 10 bases outside the gene matches. This CDR3 comprises 15 residues. CDR1 is SGHRS, CDR2 YFSETQ, per germline. The CDR3 is CASSPRTGVGYGYTF. The DNA of the CDR3 is TGCGCCAGCAGCCCGAGGACAGGCGTGGGCTATGGCTACACCTTC. Variable domain in full (rest from reference TRBV5-1 and TRBJ1-2): KAGVTQTPRYLIKTRGQQVTLSCSPISGHRSVSWYQQTPGQGLQFLFEYFSETQRNKGNFPGRFSGRQFSNSRSEMNVSTLELGDSALYLCASSPRTGVGYGYTFGSGTRLTVV.

J is TRBJ1-6 and V is TRBV5-1; D unclear. This CDR3 has 14 residues. Germline V gene data show CDR1 as SGHRS and CDR2 as YFSETQ. V lost 4 bases, J lost 8 bases, and 13 bases lay in between. The CDR3: CASSLTLGDSPLHF. The DNA for the CDR3 is TGCGCCAGCAGCCTGACACTGGGTGATTCACCCCTCCACTTT.

The chain has TRBV7-9 and TRBJ2-7, with TRBD1 matching over 7 bases. From germline, CDR1 is SEHNR and CDR2 FQNEAQ (reference sequence). V shed 5 bases, J shed 6 bases, and the junction held 13 bases outside the gene matches. CDR3 length: 15 residues. The DNA of the CDR3 is TGTGCCAGCAGCGAACTCGACAGGGATGCCTTCGAGCAGTACTTC. Its protein is CASSELDRDAFEQYF.

The chain recombines TRBV28 with TRBJ1-5; 8 nucleotides agree with TRBD1. The CDR3 extends over 15 amino acids. V gave up 5 bases and J gave up 10 bases; unmatched junction bases: 13. Looked up from germline, CDR1 is MDHEN and CDR2 is SYDVKM. CDR3 loop: CASSVPQGETAPQHF. The CDR3 coding sequence is TGTGCCAGCAGTGTCCCACAGGGGGAGACTGCCCCCCAGCATTTT.

This sequence joins TRBV10-3 and TRBJ1-2; 7 nucleotides match TRBD1. Germline V gives CDR1 ENHRY, CDR2 SYGVKD. V dropped 2 bases and J dropped 8; count of bases not matched to a gene: 2. The CDR3 runs to 12 residues. The CDR3 loop reads CAISEDRAGYTF. The CDR3 region has the DNA TGTGCCATCAGTGAGGACAGGGCCGGCTACACCTTC.

The rearrangement joins TRBV6-5 to TRBJ2-7, with TRBD2 identical over 13 bases. This CDR3 is built from 15 residues. Germline values: CDR1 MNHEY, CDR2 SVGAGI. With V trimmed by 6 bases and J by 5 bases, 7 bases remained unmatched. CDR3 residues: CASRGGTSGTDEQYF. The CDR3 bases are TGTGCCAGCAGAGGCGGGACTAGCGGGACAGACGAGCAGTACTTC.

The chain links TRBV6-5 to TRBJ2-7; D gene ambiguous. Trimming shortened V by 0 bases and J by 5 bases, and 11 bases separated the two germline ends. This CDR3 region has 14 residues. Germline lookup yields CDR1 MNHEY and CDR2 SVGAGI. CDR3 in amino acids: CASSYSFRSHEQYF. CDR3 sequence (DNA): TGTGCCAGCAGTTACTCGTTTCGTAGCCACGAGCAGTACTTC.

The genes are TRBV5-1 and TRBJ1-2, with a weak D call TRBD1 (5 bases). This CDR3 is built from 14 residues. Trimming cost V 1 base and J 8 bases, with 15 bases left between them. Germline V gene data show CDR1 as SGHRS and CDR2 as YFSETQ. The CDR3 coding sequence is TGCGCCAGCAGCTTGCAGGACACGGGTGTGGGCTACACCTTC. Translating it yields CASSLQDTGVGYTF.

The chain recombines TRBV5-1 with TRBJ1-4; D ambiguous. The V and J ends lost 7 bases and 2 bases respectively, with 9 bases between them. The CDR3 sequence is 13 residues long. Looked up from germline, CDR1 is SGHRS and CDR2 is YFSETQ. The CDR3 DNA follows: TGCGCCAGCGCGAGCGTCACTAATGAAAAACTGTTTTTT. Amino acids: CASASVTNEKLFF. The full variable domain, completed using reference TRBV5-1 and TRBJ1-4, is KAGVTQTPRYLIKTRGQQVTLSCSPISGHRSVSWYQQTPGQGLQFLFEYFSETQRNKGNFPGRFSGRQFSNSRSEMNVSTLELGDSALYLCASASVTNEKLFFGSGTQLSVL.

The V gene is TRBV6-5, the J gene TRBJ1-1, with D tentatively TRBD1 (5 bases). CDR1 is MNHEY and CDR2 is SVGAGI in the germline V gene. The ends were cut back, 6 bases at V and 3 bases at J, with 14 bases in the middle. This CDR3 has 14 residues. CDR3 coding DNA: TGTGCCAGCAGCACGACAGCTCGGTACACTGAAGCTTTCTTT. It is translated as CASSTTARYTEAFF.

V usage is TRBV18 and J usage is TRBJ2-1, with D possibly matching TRBD2 (5 bases). This CDR3 contains 12 residues. Germline V gene lookup returns CDR1 KGHSH and CDR2 LQKENI. The V gene lost 3 bases and the J gene lost 8 bases, with 8 bases spanning the gap. CDR3: CASSPTIHEQFF. In nucleotides, the CDR3 is TGTGCCAGCTCACCGACTATTCATGAGCAGTTCTTC.

The chain is built from TRBV6-6 and TRBJ2-7; D unclear. Trimming shortened V by 3 bases and J by 3 bases, and 6 bases separated the two germline ends. Germline V gene sequence: CDR1 MNHNY, CDR2 SVGAGI (reference sequence). This CDR3 contains 12 residues. The DNA for the CDR3 is TGTGCCAGCAGTTATCACATCTACGAGCAGTACTTC. It encodes CASSYHIYEQYF.

The V gene is TRBV18, the J gene TRBJ2-5; 8 nucleotides match TRBD2. Germline assignment: CDR1 KGHSH and CDR2 LQKENI. The CDR3 extends over 15 amino acids. V lost 0 bases and J lost 2; bases outside the gene matches: 2. DNA for the CDR3: TGTGCCAGCTCACCACCTACTAGCGGTCAAGAGACCCAGTACTTC. Protein product: CASSPPTSGQETQYF.

V and J are TRBV4-3 and TRBJ2-1; either TRBD1 or TRBD2 may supply D (5 bases each). Trimming took 0 bases from V and 6 from J, leaving 18 bases between them. The CDR3 has 17 amino acids. CDR1 LGHNA and CDR2 YSLEER come from the germline V gene. The CDR3 reads CASSQEPQRGRANEQFF. The DNA for the CDR3 is TGCGCCAGCAGCCAAGAACCCCAGAGGGGCAGGGCCAATGAGCAGTTCTTC.

The chain employs TRBV28 and TRBJ2-3; no definite D call. The CDR3 sequence is 14 residues long. V shed 7 bases and J shed 2 bases, with 13 bases lying between them. Per the germline V gene, CDR1 is MDHEN and CDR2 is SYDVKM. The CDR3 DNA reads as TGTGCCAGCATGAGACTCCCCGACACAGATACGCAGTATTTT. Its protein is CASMRLPDTDTQYF.

This chain joins TRBV5-1 and TRBJ1-2, with D hard to call. Germline V gene sequence: CDR1 SGHRS, CDR2 YFSETQ. The CDR3 loop spans 13 amino acids. V was cut by 2 bases and J by 1 base, with 6 bases left in between. The DNA of the CDR3 is TGCGCCAGCAGCTTTGACAATAACTATGGCTACACCTTC. Translation gives CASSFDNNYGYTF.